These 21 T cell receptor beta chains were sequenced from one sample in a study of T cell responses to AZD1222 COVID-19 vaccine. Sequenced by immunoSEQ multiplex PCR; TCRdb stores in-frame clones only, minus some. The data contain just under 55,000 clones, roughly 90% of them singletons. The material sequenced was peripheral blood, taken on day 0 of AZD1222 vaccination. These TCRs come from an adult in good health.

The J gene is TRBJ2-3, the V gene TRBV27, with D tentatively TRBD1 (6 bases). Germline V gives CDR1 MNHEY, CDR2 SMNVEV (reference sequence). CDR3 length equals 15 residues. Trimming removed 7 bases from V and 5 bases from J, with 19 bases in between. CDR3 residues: CASNSLGQQVDTQYF. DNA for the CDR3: TGTGCCAGCAACTCTCTAGGACAGCAAGTAGATACGCAGTATTTT.

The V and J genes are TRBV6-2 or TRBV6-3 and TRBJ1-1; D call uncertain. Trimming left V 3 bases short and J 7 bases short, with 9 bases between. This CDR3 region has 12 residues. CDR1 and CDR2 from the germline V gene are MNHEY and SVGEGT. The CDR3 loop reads CASSYPPFEAFF. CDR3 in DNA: TGTGCCAGCAGTTATCCCCCGTTTGAAGCTTTCTTT.

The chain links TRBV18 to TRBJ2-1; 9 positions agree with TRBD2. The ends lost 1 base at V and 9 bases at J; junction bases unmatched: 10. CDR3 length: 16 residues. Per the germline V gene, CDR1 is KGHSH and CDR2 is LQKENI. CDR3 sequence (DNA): TGTGCCAGCTCACCACTGACGACCGGGACTAGCAGTGAGCAGTTCTTC. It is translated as CASSPLTTGTSSEQFF.

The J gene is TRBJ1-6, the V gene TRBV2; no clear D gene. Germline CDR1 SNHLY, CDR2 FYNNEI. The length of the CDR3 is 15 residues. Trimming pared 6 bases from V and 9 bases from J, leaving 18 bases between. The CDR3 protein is CASRNEAHGASPLHF. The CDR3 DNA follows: TGTGCCAGCAGAAACGAGGCCCACGGCGCTTCACCCCTCCACTTT.

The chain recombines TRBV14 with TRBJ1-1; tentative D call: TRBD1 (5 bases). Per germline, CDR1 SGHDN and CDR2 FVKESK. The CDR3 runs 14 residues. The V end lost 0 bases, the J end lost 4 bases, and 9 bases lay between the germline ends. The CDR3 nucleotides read TGTGCCAGCAGCCAAGACCTCGGGGGCACTGAAGCTTTCTTT. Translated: CASSQDLGGTEAFF.

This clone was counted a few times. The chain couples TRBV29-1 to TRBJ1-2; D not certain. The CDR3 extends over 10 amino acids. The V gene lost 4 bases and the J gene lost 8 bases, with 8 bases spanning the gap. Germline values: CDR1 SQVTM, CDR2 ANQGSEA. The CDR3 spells CSVVGNGYTF. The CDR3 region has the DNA TGCAGCGTTGTGGGCAACGGCTACACCTTC.

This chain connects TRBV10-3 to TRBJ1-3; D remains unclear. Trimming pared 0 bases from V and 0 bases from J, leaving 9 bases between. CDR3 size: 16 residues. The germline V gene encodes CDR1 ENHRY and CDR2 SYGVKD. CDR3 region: CAISESSMNSGNTIYF. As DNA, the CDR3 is TGTGCCATCAGTGAGTCTTCCATGAACTCTGGAAACACCATATATTTT.

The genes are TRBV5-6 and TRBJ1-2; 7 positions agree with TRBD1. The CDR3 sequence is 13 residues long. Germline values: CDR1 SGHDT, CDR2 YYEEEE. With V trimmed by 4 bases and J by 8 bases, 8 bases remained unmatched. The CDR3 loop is CASSPGTVKGYTF. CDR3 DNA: TGTGCCAGCAGCCCAGGGACAGTCAAAGGCTACACCTTC.

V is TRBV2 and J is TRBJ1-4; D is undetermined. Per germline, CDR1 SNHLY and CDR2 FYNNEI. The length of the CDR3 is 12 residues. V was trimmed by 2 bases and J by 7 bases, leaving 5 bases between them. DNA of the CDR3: TGTGCCAGCAGTGAACGGGGTGAAAAACTGTTTTTT. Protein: CASSERGEKLFF.

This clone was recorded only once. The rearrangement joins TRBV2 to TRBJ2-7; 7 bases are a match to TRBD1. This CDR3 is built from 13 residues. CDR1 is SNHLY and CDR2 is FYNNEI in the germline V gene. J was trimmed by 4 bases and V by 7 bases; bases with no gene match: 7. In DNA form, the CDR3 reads TGTGCCAGCATGAGACAGGGCGGGTACGAGCAGTACTTC. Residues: CASMRQGGYEQYF.

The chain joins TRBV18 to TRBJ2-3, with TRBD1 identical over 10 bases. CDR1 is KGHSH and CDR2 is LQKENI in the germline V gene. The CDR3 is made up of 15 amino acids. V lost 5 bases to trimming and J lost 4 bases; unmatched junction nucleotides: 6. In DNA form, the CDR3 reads TGTGCCAGCTCAACGACAGGGGGCGGCGCAGATACGCAGTATTTT. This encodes CASSTTGGGADTQYF.

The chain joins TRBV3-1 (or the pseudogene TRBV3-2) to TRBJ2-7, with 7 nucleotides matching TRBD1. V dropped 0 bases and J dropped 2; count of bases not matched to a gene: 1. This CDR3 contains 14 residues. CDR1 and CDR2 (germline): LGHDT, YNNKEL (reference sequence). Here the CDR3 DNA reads TGTGCCAGCAGCCAAGAACAGGGGCCCTACGAGCAGTACTTC. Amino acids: CASSQEQGPYEQYF.

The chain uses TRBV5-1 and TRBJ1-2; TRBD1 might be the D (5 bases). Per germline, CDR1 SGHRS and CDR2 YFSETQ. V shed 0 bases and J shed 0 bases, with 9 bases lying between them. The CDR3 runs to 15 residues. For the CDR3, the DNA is TGCGCCAGCAGCTTGGGACAGTTAACTAACTATGGCTACACCTTC. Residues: CASSLGQLTNYGYTF.

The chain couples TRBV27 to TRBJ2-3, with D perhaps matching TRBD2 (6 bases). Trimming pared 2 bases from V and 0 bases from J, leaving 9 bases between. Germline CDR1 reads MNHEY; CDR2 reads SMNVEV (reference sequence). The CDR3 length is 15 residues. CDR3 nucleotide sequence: TGTGCCAGCAGTTTAGACGGGACTAGCACAGATACGCAGTATTTT. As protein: CASSLDGTSTDTQYF.

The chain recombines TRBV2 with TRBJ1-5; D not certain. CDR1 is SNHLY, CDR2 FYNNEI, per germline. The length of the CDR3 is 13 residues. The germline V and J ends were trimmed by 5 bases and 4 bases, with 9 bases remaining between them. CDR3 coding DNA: TGTGCCAGCAGTATTGACGGGAATCAGCCCCAGCATTTT. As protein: CASSIDGNQPQHF.

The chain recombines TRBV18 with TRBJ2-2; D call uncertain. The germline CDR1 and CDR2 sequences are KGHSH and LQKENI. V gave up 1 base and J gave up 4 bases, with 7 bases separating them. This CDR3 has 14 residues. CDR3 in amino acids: CASSPLQVTGELFF. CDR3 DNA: TGTGCCAGCTCACCACTTCAAGTCACCGGGGAGCTGTTTTTT.

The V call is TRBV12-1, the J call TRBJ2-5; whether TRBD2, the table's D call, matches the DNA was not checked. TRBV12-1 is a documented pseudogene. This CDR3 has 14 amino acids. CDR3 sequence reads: CASKVAGYQETQYF. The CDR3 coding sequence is TGTGCCAGCAAAGTAGCGGGCTACCAAGAGACCCAGTACTTC.

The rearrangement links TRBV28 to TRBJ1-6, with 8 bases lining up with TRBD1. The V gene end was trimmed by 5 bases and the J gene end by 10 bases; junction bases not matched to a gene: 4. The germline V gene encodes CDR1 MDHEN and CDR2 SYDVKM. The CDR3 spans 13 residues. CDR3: CASSAGGRSPLHF. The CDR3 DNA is TGTGCCAGCAGTGCAGGGGGCAGATCACCCCTCCACTTT.

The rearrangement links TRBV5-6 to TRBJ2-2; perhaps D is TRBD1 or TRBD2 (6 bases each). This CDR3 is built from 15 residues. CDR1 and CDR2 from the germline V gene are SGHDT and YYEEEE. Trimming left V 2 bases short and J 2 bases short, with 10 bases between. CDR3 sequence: CASSFYGGNTGELFF. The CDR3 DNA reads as TGTGCCAGCAGCTTTTACGGGGGCAACACCGGGGAGCTGTTTTTT.

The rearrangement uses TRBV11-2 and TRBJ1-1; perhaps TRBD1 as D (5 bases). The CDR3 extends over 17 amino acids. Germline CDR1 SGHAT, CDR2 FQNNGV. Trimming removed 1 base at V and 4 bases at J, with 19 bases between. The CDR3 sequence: CASSLVGQTPGPTEAFF. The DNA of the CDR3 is TGTGCCAGCAGCTTAGTAGGACAAACCCCAGGTCCCACTGAAGCTTTCTTT.

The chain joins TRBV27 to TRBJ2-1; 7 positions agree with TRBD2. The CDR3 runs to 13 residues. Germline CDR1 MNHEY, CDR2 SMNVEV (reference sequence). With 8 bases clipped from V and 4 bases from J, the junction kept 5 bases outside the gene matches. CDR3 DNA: TGTGCCAGCCAGACTAGCAGATACAATGAGCAGTTCTTC. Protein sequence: CASQTSRYNEQFF.